This entry lists 30 T cell receptor beta chains sequenced from one sample in a study of T cell responses to AZD1222 COVID-19 vaccine. This table comes from immunoSEQ multiplex PCR, and its TCRdb copy is limited to in-frame clones, with some not included. The table shows roughly 190,000 clones, with approximately 93% occurring only once. This material consisted of peripheral blood, taken 28 days after the second AZD1222 dose. These receptors were collected from an adult who received the AZD1222 COVID-19 vaccine.

This clone was seen once. The chain recombines TRBV28 with TRBJ1-1; TRBD1 is a possible D gene (6 bases). The CDR3 covers 17 residues. Looked up from germline, CDR1 is MDHEN and CDR2 is SYDVKM. Trimming cost V 5 bases and J 4 bases, with 23 bases left between them. The CDR3, as DNA: TGTGCCAGCAGTCCGCTCTTTATGGGGGGCGTTAGCACTGAAGCTTTCTTT. Its translation is CASSPLFMGGVSTEAFF.

The rearrangement links TRBV4-1 to TRBJ1-2; 8 bases line up with TRBD1. The CDR3 is 12 residues long. The J segment lost 9 bases and the V segment lost 5 bases, leaving 5 bases of the junction unmatched. CDR1 and CDR2 from the germline V gene are MGHRA and YSYEKL. CDR3 sequence reads: CASSGQGGSYTF. The CDR3 nucleotides are TGCGCCAGCAGCGGACAGGGAGGAAGCTACACCTTC.

The chain links TRBV6-5 to TRBJ2-7, with a possible D match to TRBD1 (6 bases). Deletions cut 4 bases from V and 2 bases from J, with 12 bases between. The CDR3 is 14 amino acids. Germline CDR1 reads MNHEY; CDR2 reads SVGAGI. The CDR3 sequence: CASSFMGAPYEQYF. The CDR3 DNA reads TGTGCCAGCAGTTTTATGGGGGCGCCCTACGAGCAGTACTTC.

J is TRBJ2-2 and V is TRBV6-5; D is uncertain. The V gene's germline CDR1 is MNHEY and CDR2 SVGAGI. V lost 10 bases, J lost 6 bases, and 12 bases lay in between. This CDR3 has 12 residues. CDR3 in amino acids: CATMPAPGELFF. Here the CDR3 DNA reads TGTGCCACGATGCCCGCGCCCGGGGAGCTGTTTTTT.

The J gene is TRBJ1-1, the V gene TRBV11-2; D not resolved. The V gene lost 6 bases and the J gene lost 2 bases, with 10 bases spanning the gap. The CDR3 covers 13 residues. Germline V gene lookup returns CDR1 SGHAT and CDR2 FQNNGV. DNA for the CDR3: TGTGCCAGCAGAGGCGGTTTAAACACTGAAGCTTTCTTT. Its translation is CASRGGLNTEAFF. Complete variable domain (other parts from reference TRBV11-2 and TRBJ1-1): EAGVAQSPRYKIIEKRQSVAFWCNPISGHATLYWYQQILGQGPKLLIQFQNNGVVDDSQLPKDRFSAERLKGVDSTLKIQPAKLEDSAVYLCASRGGLNTEAFFGQGTRLTVV.

CDR3 bases: TGTGCCAGCAGCTTGGTCGGAACAGGGGACGATGAGCAGTTCTTC. Its translation is CASSLVGTGDDEQFF. This sequence joins TRBV5-6 and TRBJ2-1, with 7 bases lining up with TRBD1. CDR1 and CDR2 (germline): SGHDT, YYEEEE. V was pared by 0 bases and J by 8 bases, with 8 bases of the junction left unmatched. This CDR3 spans 15 amino acids.

The chain has TRBV5-4 and TRBJ2-1; 16 bases are a match to TRBD2. The CDR3 is 15 residues long. In germline, CDR1 is SGHNT, CDR2 YYREEE (reference sequence). After removal of 4 bases from V and 5 bases from J, the junction contained 0 bases not matched to a gene. In DNA form, the CDR3 reads TGTGCCAGCAGCGGGACTAGCGGGGGGGACAATGAGCAGTTCTTC. Translating gives CASSGTSGGDNEQFF.

The chain has TRBV5-1 and TRBJ2-1, with D tentatively TRBD1 (5 bases). CDR3 size: 15 residues. Germline CDR1 and CDR2: SGHRS and YFSETQ. V gave up 0 bases and J gave up 1 base, with 8 bases separating them. This CDR3 is CASSLGQGSYNEQFF. CDR3 DNA sequence: TGCGCCAGCAGCTTGGGCCAGGGTTCCTACAATGAGCAGTTCTTC.

This chain joins TRBV11-2 and TRBJ2-5; D possibly corresponds to TRBD2 (6 bases). Germline-derived CDR1 and CDR2 are SGHAT and FQNNGV. The CDR3 extends over 14 amino acids. V was clipped by 7 bases and J by 7 bases, with 19 bases between them. CDR3 DNA sequence: TGTGCCAGCACCCTTGACGACGGGAGAGTGACCCAGTACTTC. Its translation is CASTLDDGRVTQYF.

This chain links TRBV28 with TRBJ1-2; 10 nucleotides agree with TRBD1. J was trimmed by 6 bases and V by 6 bases; bases with no gene match: 16. The germline V gene has CDR1 MDHEN and CDR2 SYDVKM. This CDR3 region has 17 residues. CDR3 nucleotide sequence: TGTGCCAGCAGGCTGGCCGGACAGGGGGGTTATATTCATGGCTACACCTTC. Translating it yields CASRLAGQGGYIHGYTF.

The rearrangement links TRBV3-1 (or the pseudogene TRBV3-2) to TRBJ2-5, with 12 bases lining up with TRBD2. The CDR3 runs 18 residues. The germline gives CDR1 LGHDT, CDR2 YNNKEL (reference sequence). V shed 4 bases, J shed 5 bases, and the junction held 14 bases outside the gene matches. CDR3 region: CASSPTIKRTSGIETQYF. For the CDR3, the DNA is TGTGCCAGCAGCCCAACCATCAAAAGGACTAGCGGGATTGAGACCCAGTACTTC.

This clone was observed a single time. Other DNA sequences from this sample encode an identical CDR3 as well. V is TRBV28 and J is TRBJ1-1; D not certain. The CDR3 is 11 amino acids. Trimming took 2 bases from V and 5 from J, leaving 3 bases between them. Germline CDR1 reads MDHEN; CDR2 reads SYDVKM. DNA of the CDR3: TGTGCCAGCAGTTTAGGGACTGAAGCTTTCTTT. Amino acids: CASSLGTEAFF.

The chain recombines TRBV24-1 with TRBJ2-6, with TRBD2 as a possible D gene (5 bases). V was cut by 4 bases and J by 0 bases, with 9 bases left in between. In germline, CDR1 is KGHDR, CDR2 SFDVKD. This CDR3 spans 16 amino acids. The CDR3 reads CATSEPRASGANVLTF. Written as DNA, the CDR3 is TGTGCCACCAGTGAACCGCGGGCCTCTGGGGCCAACGTCCTGACTTTC.

The chain uses TRBV12-5 and TRBJ2-3; possible D gene TRBD1, 6 bases. Germline V lookup: CDR1 LGHNT, CDR2 FRNRAP. This CDR3 contains 12 residues. The CDR3 loop reads CAIGGYTDTQYF. Written as DNA, the CDR3 is TGTGCCATAGGGGGTTATACAGATACGCAGTATTTT. The full variable domain, rest sourced from reference TRBV12-5 and TRBJ2-3, is DARVTQTPRHKVTEMGQEVTMRCQPILGHNTVFWYRQTMMQGLELLAYFRNRAPLDDSGMPKDRFSAEMPDATLATLKIQPSEPRDSAVYFCAIGGYTDTQYFGPGTRLTVL.

V usage is TRBV7-2 and J usage is TRBJ2-7; the match to TRBD2 covers 11 bases. Trimming took 5 bases from V and 6 from J; bases not matched to a gene: 12. The CDR3 has 16 residues. Germline CDR1 is SGHTA and CDR2 is FQGNSA. This chain's CDR3 is CASSPRLAGWRGEQYF. The CDR3 DNA is TGTGCCAGCAGCCCACGACTAGCGGGATGGAGGGGCGAGCAGTACTTC.

This chain uses TRBV18 with TRBJ1-5; no reliable D call. The CDR3 is 14 residues long. Trimming pared 1 base from V and 9 bases from J, leaving 13 bases between. Germline loops: CDR1 KGHSH, CDR2 LQKENI. For the CDR3, the DNA is TGTGCCAGCTCACCACAGGCGGACTCGGGGCCCCAGCATTTT. Protein product: CASSPQADSGPQHF.

The J gene is TRBJ1-1, the V gene TRBV9; possible D gene TRBD1, 5 bases. In germline, CDR1 is SGDLS, CDR2 YYNGEE. Trimming shortened V by 3 bases and J by 6 bases, and 15 bases separated the two germline ends. This CDR3 contains 14 residues. As DNA, the CDR3 is TGTGCCAGCAGCGCCGCCTGGGGCGCGGCTGAAGCTTTCTTT. It codes for CASSAAWGAAEAFF. The full variable domain, its missing parts supplied by reference TRBV9 and TRBJ1-1, is DSGVTQTPKHLITATGQRVTLRCSPRSGDLSVYWYQQSLDQGLQFLIQYYNGEERAKGNILERFSAQQFPDLHSELNLSSLELGDSALYFCASSAAWGAAEAFFGQGTRLTVV.

The V call is TRBV10-2, the J call TRBJ2-5; D remains ambiguous. Germline-derived CDR1 and CDR2 are WSHSY and SAAADI. Trimming pared 8 bases from V and 2 bases from J, leaving 9 bases between. The CDR3 has 12 amino acids. In nucleotides, the CDR3 is TGCGCCAGCCGCGACCCGCAAGAGACCCAGTACTTC. This sequence encodes CASRDPQETQYF.

The V and J genes are TRBV7-9 and TRBJ1-5; 7 bases line up with TRBD1. The CDR3 is made up of 14 amino acids. The germline V gene encodes CDR1 SEHNR and CDR2 FQNEAQ (reference sequence). The ends lost 7 bases at V and 1 base at J; junction bases unmatched: 4. CDR3 amino acids: CASTKGGSNQPQHF. The CDR3, as DNA: TGTGCCAGCACCAAAGGGGGCAGCAATCAGCCCCAGCATTTT.

This sequence joins TRBV5-6 and TRBJ2-3; 11 nucleotides agree with TRBD1. V shed 5 bases, J shed 2 bases, and the junction held 4 bases outside the gene matches. The CDR3 is made up of 15 amino acids. The V gene's germline CDR1 is SGHDT and CDR2 YYEEEE. The CDR3 DNA sequence: TGTGCCAGCAGTCCGGACAGGGGGCACACAGATACGCAGTATTTT. Its translation is CASSPDRGHTDTQYF.

This chain uses TRBV2 with TRBJ2-7; D might be TRBD1 (7 bases). The CDR3 sequence is 11 residues long. CDR1 SNHLY and CDR2 FYNNEI come from the germline V gene. V gave up 5 bases and J gave up 13 bases, with 15 bases separating them. Here the CDR3 reads CASSPGGRLYF. The DNA for the CDR3 is TGTGCCAGCAGTCCAGGGGGGAGGTTATACTTC.

This clone came up a few times. The V gene is TRBV19, the J gene TRBJ2-4, with D unresolved. The CDR3 is made up of 15 amino acids. The V end lost 4 bases, the J end lost 0 bases, and 10 bases lay between the germline ends. The germline V gene has CDR1 LNHDA and CDR2 SQIVND (reference sequence). The CDR3 protein is CASSNLELAKNIQYF. Here the CDR3 DNA reads TGTGCCAGTAGTAACCTGGAACTAGCCAAAAACATTCAGTACTTC.

This clone was picked up one time. CDR3 loop: CASSYLTGDSPLHF. Written as DNA, the CDR3 is TGTGCCAGCAGTTACCTAACTGGGGATTCACCCCTCCACTTT. This chain links TRBV6-5 with TRBJ1-6; no definite D call. The CDR3 sequence is 14 residues long. Trimming removed 2 bases from V and 8 bases from J, with 10 bases in between. Germline assignment: CDR1 MNHEY and CDR2 SVGAGI.

The chain links TRBV5-1 to TRBJ1-2, with D hard to call. V lost 7 bases, J lost 0 bases, and 13 bases lay in between. CDR3 length: 14 residues. From germline, CDR1 is SGHRS and CDR2 YFSETQ. DNA for the CDR3: TGCGCCAGCCGGCGTGCCATGGCTAACTATGGCTACACCTTC. It specifies CASRRAMANYGYTF.

The chain links TRBV5-1 to TRBJ1-1; no reliable D call. Trimming left V 3 bases short and J 1 base short, with 7 bases between. The CDR3 has 13 residues. Germline lookup yields CDR1 SGHRS and CDR2 YFSETQ. The CDR3 here is CASSWTTNTEAFF. The CDR3 region has the DNA TGCGCCAGCAGCTGGACGACGAACACTGAAGCTTTCTTT. Looking up the rest from reference TRBV5-1 and TRBJ1-1 gives the full variable domain: KAGVTQTPRYLIKTRGQQVTLSCSPISGHRSVSWYQQTPGQGLQFLFEYFSETQRNKGNFPGRFSGRQFSNSRSEMNVSTLELGDSALYLCASSWTTNTEAFFGQGTRLTVV.

V usage is TRBV19 and J usage is TRBJ2-5, with D perhaps being TRBD1 or TRBD2 (5 bases each). V lost 5 bases and J 3 bases, leaving 16 bases between the germline ends. The CDR3 loop spans 15 amino acids. The V gene's germline CDR1 is LNHDA and CDR2 SQIVND (reference sequence). The CDR3 coding sequence is TGTGCCAGTAGTCCCAGGGACCCAGGGAAAGAGACCCAGTACTTC. It translates to CASSPRDPGKETQYF.

This clone was detected once. V is TRBV2 and J is TRBJ1-3, with D unresolved. V lost 8 bases, J lost 3 bases, and 14 bases lay in between. The CDR3 consists of 14 residues. The V gene's germline CDR1 is SNHLY and CDR2 FYNNEI. The CDR3 nucleotides are TGTGCCAGCTCGGCCGAGTCCCTTGGAAACACCATATATTTT. Protein: CASSAESLGNTIYF.

The chain recombines TRBV19 with TRBJ2-7; tentatively, D is TRBD1 (6 bases). Germline loops: CDR1 LNHDA, CDR2 SQIVND (reference sequence). V lost 1 base, J lost 1 base, and 11 bases lay in between. CDR3 length: 15 residues. The CDR3 region has the DNA TGTGCCAGTAGTATAGTCGAGACAGGATCCTACGAGCAGTACTTC. Protein: CASSIVETGSYEQYF.

This chain links TRBV6-5 with TRBJ1-3, with D perhaps TRBD1 (6 bases). V was pared by 2 bases and J by 4 bases, with 12 bases between. The CDR3 consists of 15 residues. Germline lookup yields CDR1 MNHEY and CDR2 SVGAGI. CDR3 sequence (DNA): TGTGCCAGCAGTTACAACAGGGTAACGGGAAACACCATATATTTT. It codes for CASSYNRVTGNTIYF.

J is TRBJ2-7 and V is TRBV30; TRBD1 aligns across 8 bases. Germline V gene data show CDR1 as GTSNPN and CDR2 as SVGIG (reference sequence). The CDR3 length is 14 residues. Trimming cost V 4 bases and J 2 bases; bases outside gene matches: 7. The CDR3 nucleotides read TGTGCCTGGAAGCTCGGACAGGGAACCTACGAGCAGTACTTC. Translated: CAWKLGQGTYEQYF.